Listed here are 5 T cell receptor beta chains from one sample, sequenced in a study of OX40 agonist ivuxolimab in advanced cancers. The library was made by the immunoSEQ multiplex PCR assay. TCRdb provides this immuneACCESS table in a form limited to in-frame rearrangements. Some clones are lacking; in checked studies, under half of them reflect an unresolved V gene, and why the rest are absent is not known. For this sample the table gives tens of thousands of clones, of which 80% to 90% were detected only once. Approximately 0.3% of the sample lies in the top ten. The source was CD4+ or CD8+ T cells sorted from blood, collected in a trial of the OX40 agonist ivuxolimab. These receptors were collected from an adult with an advanced solid tumor such as melanoma, head and neck, liver or kidney cancer.

The rearrangement links TRBV5-5 to TRBJ2-3; D remains ambiguous. The germline V and J ends were trimmed by 1 base and 0 bases, with 9 bases remaining between them. Germline lookup yields CDR1 SGHKS and CDR2 YYEKEE (reference sequence). This CDR3 is 15 amino acids long. The CDR3 here is CASSLLQTSTDTQYF. The CDR3 coding sequence is TGTGCCAGCAGCTTGCTACAGACTAGCACAGATACGCAGTATTTT.

The J gene is TRBJ2-7, the V gene TRBV5-1; no reliable D call. The V and J ends lost 0 bases and 3 bases respectively, with 7 bases between them. CDR1 SGHRS and CDR2 YFSETQ come from the germline V gene. The CDR3 loop spans 13 amino acids. The CDR3 DNA is TGCGCCAGCAGCTTGGGGCGAAACTACGAGCAGTACGTC. Translating gives CASSLGRNYEQYV.

The J gene is TRBJ1-2, the V gene TRBV5-6; TRBD1 is a possible D gene (5 bases). The germline V gene has CDR1 SGHDT and CDR2 YYEEEE. Trimming removed 1 base from V and 7 bases from J, with 8 bases in between. The CDR3 covers 12 residues. DNA of the CDR3: TGTGCCAGCAGCTTGTTTGGGGGTGGCTACACCTTC. It is translated as CASSLFGGGYTF.

The J gene is TRBJ1-3, the V gene TRBV9; no reliable D call. The CDR3 has 12 residues. V was pared by 4 bases and J by 4 bases, with 6 bases between. Germline loops: CDR1 SGDLS, CDR2 YYNGEE. CDR3 DNA: TGTGCCAGCAGCCTATCCGGAAACACCATATATTTT. Translation: CASSLSGNTIYF.

V is TRBV7-2 and J is TRBJ2-2, with 8 bases that match TRBD1. The CDR3 runs to 16 residues. CDR1 is SGHTA and CDR2 is FQGNSA in the germline V gene. With 3 bases clipped from V and 1 base from J, the junction kept 4 bases outside the gene matches. CDR3 in amino acids: CASSFGQGRNTGELFF. The CDR3 bases are TGTGCCAGCAGCTTCGGACAGGGCCGGAACACCGGGGAGCTGTTTTTT.